This is a list of T cell receptor beta chains from one sample in a study of cytomegalovirus exposure and HLA in healthy donors. Repertoires were generated with immunoSEQ multiplex PCR, while TCRdb's copy carries only in-frame clones and drops some. The table has some 150,000 clones, 79% seen once; the top ten hold roughly 6%. Sequenced input: PBMCs. Source of these receptors: a man aged 50 to 60 in good health and CMV-seropositive. CDR3s include the opening cysteine and the closing phenylalanine or tryptophan. A D gene is named only where the DNA matches it firmly. Expanded clones get a size class; other rows say once, few or many, or leave the size out.

size	V	D	J	DNA	CDR3
once	TRBV19	TRBD2	TRBJ2-3	TGTGCCAGTAGTAACCCTCTAGCGGGAGGCGATACGCAGTATTTT	CASSNPLAGGDTQYF
-	TRBV10-1	TRBD1	TRBJ2-7	TGCGCCAGCAGTGAAGGGACAGGGGCCTTGGGGGAGCAGTACTTC	CASSEGTGALGEQYF
-	TRBV7-9	-	TRBJ2-3	TGTGCCAGCAGCTCGAGAGTAGATCGCACAGATACGCAGTATTTT	CASSSRVDRTDTQYF
-	TRBV29-1	TRBD1	TRBJ2-5	TGCAGCGTTGACTGGGGGCCCACAGGGGGCAAAGAGACCCAGTACTTC	CSVDWGPTGGKETQYF
-	TRBV5-1	-	TRBJ1-3	TGCGCCAGCAGCTTGGGTGCAGGGGCTGGAAACACCATATATTTT	CASSLGAGAGNTIYF
-	TRBV9	-	TRBJ1-2	TGTGCCAGCCAGGGGTTAGGTGGGGGCTACACCTTC	CASQGLGGGYTF
-	TRBV29-1	-	TRBJ1-2	TGCAGCGTCCTGGACACTAACTATGGCTACACCTTC	CSVLDTNYGYTF
-	TRBV5-1	TRBD1	TRBJ2-5	TGCGCCAGCAGCGAACAGGGGTTGGGGGAGCAGTACTTC	CASSEQGLGEQYF
-	TRBV18	TRBD1	TRBJ1-4	TGTGCCAGCTCACCCCCCTTCGGGACAGGGGGCCATGAAAAACTGTTTTTT	CASSPPFGTGGHEKLFF
-	TRBV6-1	TRBD1	TRBJ1-4	TGTGCCAGCAGGCCCAGACAGGGCGATAATGAAAAACTGTTTTTT	CASRPRQGDNEKLFF
-	TRBV19	TRBD2	TRBJ2-7	TGTGCCAGTAGTGTGACTAGCGGCTACGAGCAGTACTTC	CASSVTSGYEQYF
few	TRBV6-5	TRBD1	TRBJ1-6	TGTGCCAGCAGTTACTCACGAGGGGGCGATTCACCCCTCCACTTT	CASSYSRGGDSPLHF
-	TRBV27	-	TRBJ1-1	TGTGCCAGCAGCTCGAGGGACTTGAACACTGAAGCTTTCTTT	CASSSRDLNTEAFF
once	TRBV28	TRBD1	TRBJ1-2	TGTGCCAGCATCACACCCGGGACAGGGGGCGATGGGTATGGCTACACCTTC	CASITPGTGGDGYGYTF
-	TRBV7-2	-	TRBJ1-5	TGTGCCAGCAGCTCGGACAGCTATCAGCCCCAGCATTTT	CASSSDSYQPQHF
-	TRBV5-6	-	TRBJ2-3	TGTGCCAGCAGCAAAAAAAGCCGGGATACGCAGTATTTT	CASSKKSRDTQYF
-	TRBV6-1	TRBD1	TRBJ2-5	TGTGCCAGCAGTCTAAGGGACAGGGGGCCGGAGACCCAGTACTTC	CASSLRDRGPETQYF
-	TRBV5-4	TRBD2	TRBJ2-1	TGTGCCAGCAGATTCGCGACTAGCGGGAGCTCCTACAATGAGCAGTTCTTC	CASRFATSGSSYNEQFF
few	TRBV7-8	TRBD1	TRBJ1-5	TGTGCCAGCAGCTTAGACCCCACCCGGGACAGGGGTGGGGAGAGCAATCAGCCCCAGCATTTT	CASSLDPTRDRGGESNQPQHF
-	TRBV6-5	TRBD2	TRBJ2-1	TGTGCCAGCAGTTATTCATCGGGACTAGCGGGCAATGAGCAGTTCTTC	CASSYSSGLAGNEQFF
few	TRBV7-2	-	TRBJ2-1	TGTGCCAGCAGCTTATTCGGGAGCTCCTACAATGAGCAGTTCTTC	CASSLFGSSYNEQFF
-	TRBV7-9	-	TRBJ2-7	TGTGCCAGCAGCTTAGTTTTTCAGGGGGGAAGCGAGCAGTACTTC	CASSLVFQGGSEQYF
-	TRBV11-1	-	TRBJ2-3	TGTGCCAGCAGCTTAAAAAGAGGTCAGAGAGATACGCAGTATTTT	CASSLKRGQRDTQYF
few	TRBV28	-	TRBJ2-7	TGTGCCAGCAGTTTCGCGAAATACGAGCAGTACTTC	CASSFAKYEQYF
-	TRBV9	TRBD1	TRBJ1-1	TGTGCCAGCAGCACCCGGGACAGCGAAGCTTTCTTT	CASSTRDSEAFF
-	TRBV11-2	TRBD2	TRBJ2-2	TGTGCCAGCAGACTGGGACTAGCGGGAGGAGGGGCCGGGGAGCTGTTTTTT	CASRLGLAGGGAGELFF
-	TRBV18	TRBD2	TRBJ2-2	TGTGCCAGCTCACCACCGTCCGCGGGAGTGACCGGGGAGCTGTTTTTT	CASSPPSAGVTGELFF
-	TRBV10-1	TRBD1	TRBJ1-1	TGCGCCAGCAGTGAAGGACAGGGGGCTCGGACTGAAGCTTTCTTT	CASSEGQGARTEAFF
-	TRBV2	TRBD1	TRBJ1-5	TGTGCCAGCAGTGAACGGGGACAGTACTGGCAGCCCCAGCATTTT	CASSERGQYWQPQHF
few	TRBV11-2	-	TRBJ1-1	TGTGCCAGCAGCTTAGACAGGGGTTCTGAAGCTTTCTTT	CASSLDRGSEAFF
-	TRBV4-1	TRBD2	TRBJ2-1	TGCGCCAGCAGCCAGGAAAGAGCGGGAGAGCGGCGGAATGAGCAGTTCTTC	CASSQERAGERRNEQFF
-	TRBV2	TRBD1	TRBJ1-5	TGTGCCAGCAGGCTACAGGGGGCAAGTCAGCCCCAGCATTTT	CASRLQGASQPQHF
-	TRBV2	TRBD1	TRBJ1-2	TGTGCCAGCCAAATGGGACAGAATAACTATGGCTACACCTTC	CASQMGQNNYGYTF
-	TRBV4-2	-	TRBJ1-2	TGTGCCAGCAGCCACGGTATGGTAGGGGTGAACTATGGCTACACCTTC	CASSHGMVGVNYGYTF